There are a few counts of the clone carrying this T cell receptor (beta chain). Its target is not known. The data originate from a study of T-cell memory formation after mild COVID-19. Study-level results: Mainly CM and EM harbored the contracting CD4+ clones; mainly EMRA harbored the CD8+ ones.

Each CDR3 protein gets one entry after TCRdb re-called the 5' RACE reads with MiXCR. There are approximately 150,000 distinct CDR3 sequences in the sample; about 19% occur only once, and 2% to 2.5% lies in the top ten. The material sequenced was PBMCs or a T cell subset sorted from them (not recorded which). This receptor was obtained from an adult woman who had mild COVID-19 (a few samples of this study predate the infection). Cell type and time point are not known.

The CDR3 DNA reads as TGTGCCAGCACAGTGGGTCCACCGTCCTACAATGAGCAGTTCTTC. Protein: CASTVGPPSYNEQFF. V and J are TRBV7-2 and TRBJ2-1; no clear D gene. The length of the CDR3 is 15 residues. The V gene's germline CDR1 is SGHTA and CDR2 FQGNSA. Trimming took off 7 bases at V and 1 base at J, with 14 bases between the two ends.